This is a list of T cell receptor beta chains from one sample in a study of response to subunit inactivated influenza vaccine. TCRdb fed the RT-PCR reads into MiXCR, producing one record per CDR3 protein. Of some 500,000 distinct CDR3 sequences listed, approximately 15% were seen once; the top ten hold 2.5% to 3.5%. This material consisted of CD4+ T cells sorted from PBMCs, taken around 25 months after vaccination. The receptors originated from a man in his fifties or sixties who received an inactivated influenza vaccine. CDR3s include the opening cysteine and the closing phenylalanine or tryptophan. The D gene is left open where the match is weak. Not all rows give a size; the values are once, few, many and, for expanded clones, a class.

clone size	D gene	V gene	J gene	CDR3 protein	CDR3 DNA
NA	NA	TRBV9	TRBJ1-5	CASSPYASSNQPQHF	TGTGCCAGCAGCCCCTACGCGAGTAGCAATCAGCCCCAGCATTTT
few	NA	TRBV7-6	TRBJ2-3	CASSAVVGNTQYF	TGTGCCAGCAGCGCGGTCGTGGGGAATACGCAGTATTTT
NA	NA	TRBV12-3/TRBV12-4	TRBJ2-2	CASSFRTPTGELFF	TGTGCCAGCAGTTTTAGGACCCCAACCGGGGAGCTGTTTTTT
once	NA	TRBV20-1	TRBJ2-7	CSASKQGPPYEQYF	TGCAGTGCTAGTAAACAGGGACCTCCCTACGAGCAGTACTTC
NA	TRBD2	TRBV7-3	TRBJ2-3	CASSPIAGFTDTQYF	TGTGCCAGCAGCCCCATAGCGGGATTTACCGATACGCAGTATTTT
few	NA	TRBV5-8	TRBJ2-7	CASSLSDTLTYEQYF	TGTGCCAGCAGCTTATCCGACACCCTCACCTACGAGCAGTACTTC
few	TRBD2	TRBV4-2	TRBJ2-3	CASSQDRLAVDTQYF	TGTGCCAGCAGCCAAGATCGACTAGCTGTTGATACGCAGTATTTT
NA	TRBD1	TRBV12-3/TRBV12-4	TRBJ2-2	CASRTGIRAGELFF	TGTGCCAGCAGGACAGGGATCCGGGCCGGGGAGCTGTTTTTT
NA	TRBD1	TRBV6-2/TRBV6-3	TRBJ2-5	CASSYSVGQGEFGFQETQYF	TGTGCCAGCAGTTACTCGGTTGGACAGGGGGAATTTGGATTCCAAGAGACCCAGTACTTC
NA	TRBD1	TRBV20-1	TRBJ2-7	CSAGDRDYEQYF	TGCAGTGCTGGGGACAGGGACTACGAGCAGTACTTC
few	NA	TRBV5-1	TRBJ1-2	CASSSKAGTNYGYTF	TGCGCCAGCAGCTCGAAAGCCGGGACGAACTATGGCTACACCTTC
few	NA	TRBV4-1	TRBJ1-4	CASSQRTSGLAEKLFF	TGCGCCAGCAGCCAAAGGACCTCAGGGTTGGCTGAAAAACTGTTTTTT
NA	NA	TRBV20-1	TRBJ2-7	CSAVDEGGVYEQYF	TGCAGTGCTGTAGACGAGGGTGGGGTCTACGAGCAGTACTTC
NA	TRBD1	TRBV5-8	TRBJ2-1	CASSRGQVHNEQFF	TGTGCCAGCAGCCGGGGACAGGTACACAATGAGCAGTTCTTC
few	NA	TRBV12-3/TRBV12-4	TRBJ2-3	CASSLDYADTQYF	TGTGCCAGCAGTTTGGACTACGCAGATACGCAGTATTTT
NA	NA	TRBV5-4	TRBJ1-2	CASSLGRAPNYGYTF	TGTGCCAGCAGCTTGGGTCGGGCACCGAACTATGGCTACACCTTC
few	TRBD1	TRBV7-9	TRBJ2-7	CASSGSDRGNYEQYF	TGTGCCAGCAGCGGGAGCGACAGGGGCAACTACGAGCAGTACTTC
few	NA	TRBV20-1	TRBJ2-2	CSARDSINTGELFF	TGCAGTGCTAGAGACAGTATTAACACCGGGGAGCTGTTTTTT
NA	TRBD2	TRBV10-3	TRBJ2-1	CAISVSGLAGIGASEQFF	TGTGCCATCAGTGTTTCGGGACTAGCGGGAATTGGGGCGTCTGAGCAGTTCTTC
many	NA	TRBV11-3	TRBJ2-5	CASNLPGLKTQYF	TGTGCCAGCAACTTACCAGGGTTAAAGACCCAGTACTTC
few	NA	TRBV5-1	TRBJ2-3	CASSLAGLAADTQYF	TGCGCCAGCAGCTTGGCGGGGCTAGCCGCAGATACGCAGTATTTT
few	NA	TRBV6-1	TRBJ2-2	CASRGRGGTGELFF	TGTGCCAGCAGGGGGAGAGGGGGAACCGGGGAGCTGTTTTTT
few	TRBD2	TRBV12-3/TRBV12-4	TRBJ2-2	CASVGGIRNTGELFF	TGTGCCAGCGTGGGGGGGATAAGGAACACCGGGGAGCTGTTTTTT
NA	NA	TRBV6-1	TRBJ1-1	CASTAPLRQLLTEAFF	TGTGCCAGTACAGCCCCCTTGAGGCAGCTTCTCACTGAAGCTTTCTTT
few	NA	TRBV28	TRBJ1-1	CASSLGGLGNTEAFF	TGTGCCAGCAGTTTAGGAGGGCTTGGTAACACTGAAGCTTTCTTT
few	NA	TRBV29-1	TRBJ2-7	CSVAWYYEQYF	TGCAGCGTTGCTTGGTACTACGAGCAGTACTTC